This T cell receptor beta chain was sequenced for a study of blood T cells in healthy people across ages. Alongside a J-beta primer mix, a sample-barcoded 5' primer served in a second PCR lasting about 7 to 12 cycles. TCRdb ran MiXCR on the 5' RACE reads and lists one entry per CDR3 protein. Altogether 1,100,000 or so distinct CDR3 sequences are present, 45% being singletons, with the ten largest covering approximately 17%. Germline-derived CDR1 and CDR2 are MNHEY and SVGAGI. The CDR3 has 15 amino acids. V was trimmed by 2 bases and J by 5 bases, leaving 13 bases between them. This clonotype was obtained from an older woman in good health. V gene TRBV6-5 combines with J gene TRBJ1-5; D may be TRBD1 (5 bases). Input material: blood. The CDR3 DNA sequence: TGTGCCAGCAGTTACGGGGGAGGGTTTGATCAGCCCCAGCATTTT. Amino acids: CASSYGGGFDQPQHF.